Listed below are T cell receptor beta chains from one sample, sequenced in a study of T cell responses to AZD1222 COVID-19 vaccine. TCRdb's table, derived via immunoSEQ multiplex PCR, lists solely in-frame clones and lacks some. The sample yields some 96,000 clones, roughly 83% seen once. Sequenced material: peripheral blood, taken 28 days after the second AZD1222 dose. The receptor source for this set is an adult who received the AZD1222 COVID-19 vaccine. The CDR3 runs from the conserved cysteine through the conserved F or W. D genes are given only for firm matches. Only some rows state a clone size, as once, few, many or a class for expanded clones.

V gene,J gene,D gene,CDR3 length,clone size,CDR3 DNA,CDR3 protein
TRBV19,TRBJ2-5,-,12,few,TGTGCCAGTAGGATGATCCAAGAGACCCAGTACTTC,CASRMIQETQYF
TRBV7-9,TRBJ2-7,-,12,-,TGTGCCAGCAGCTTAGCACCCTCCGAGCAGTACTTC,CASSLAPSEQYF
TRBV7-2,TRBJ1-5,-,15,-,TGTGCCAGCAGGGAAGGGCTGTATAGCAATCAGCCCCAGCATTTT,CASREGLYSNQPQHF
TRBV5-5,TRBJ2-1,TRBD1,16,-,TGTGCCAGCAGCTTGGTCTACGGACAGGGAAAAAATGAGCAGTTCTTC,CASSLVYGQGKNEQFF
TRBV3-1/TRBV3-2,TRBJ2-5,-,14,-,TGTGCCAGCAGCCAAGAGGGGGGTGGGGAGACCCAGTACTTC,CASSQEGGGETQYF
TRBV6-5,TRBJ1-1,-,14,-,TGTGCCAGCAGTTACTCGACCCCCGCATCTGAAGCTTTCTTT,CASSYSTPASEAFF
TRBV6-5,TRBJ1-5,TRBD1,15,-,TGTGCCAGCAGTACGGGGACAGGGTTTAATCAGCCCCAGCATTTT,CASSTGTGFNQPQHF
TRBV3-1/TRBV3-2,TRBJ2-7,-,13,-,TGTGCCAGCAGCCTGGCCGGGGCCTACGAGCAGTACTTC,CASSLAGAYEQYF
TRBV29-1,TRBJ1-1,-,14,-,TGCAGCGTTGCATCACCACGGATGAACACTGAAGCTTTCTTT,CSVASPRMNTEAFF
TRBV11-3,TRBJ2-7,-,15,-,TGTGCCAGCAGCCAAACAGGGATCGGGGTGAACGAGCAGTACTTC,CASSQTGIGVNEQYF
TRBV4-3,TRBJ2-3,-,17,-,TGCGCCAGCAGCCAAGTGTCATCAGTGTTTGGCACAGATACGCAGTATTTT,CASSQVSSVFGTDTQYF
TRBV6-4,TRBJ2-1,-,14,-,TGTGCCAGCAGTCCCTCATGGGCGTCCGATGAGCAGTTCTTC,CASSPSWASDEQFF
TRBV10-3,TRBJ1-2,TRBD1,14,-,TGTGCCATCAGTGGGTCAGGGGGCTCTCATGGCTACACCTTC,CAISGSGGSHGYTF
TRBV7-6,TRBJ2-7,-,15,-,TGTGCCAGCAGCTTAGCGCTGGGAGGAGCCTACGAGCAGTACTTC,CASSLALGGAYEQYF
TRBV5-4,TRBJ2-7,-,14,-,TGTGCCAGCAGCTACAGGGGGGGGAGAAACGAGCAGTACTTC,CASSYRGGRNEQYF
TRBV19,TRBJ2-3,-,11,-,TGTGCCAGTAGTATGGGAGATACGCAGTATTTT,CASSMGDTQYF
TRBV9,TRBJ1-1,-,15,-,TGTGCCAGCAGCGTAGGTCTGGGCTGGGACACTGAAGCTTTCTTT,CASSVGLGWDTEAFF
TRBV14,TRBJ2-2,TRBD2,18,-,TGTGCCAGCAGCCAAGCCCCAGCGGGGGGGCCGATCGGCGGGGAGCTGTTTTTT,CASSQAPAGGPIGGELFF
TRBV21-1,TRBJ2-7,-,14,-,TGTGCCAGCAGCAAAAGGGGGCAGCCCGGCGAGCAGTACTTC,CASSKRGQPGEQYF
TRBV19,TRBJ1-5,-,15,-,TGTGCCAGTAGTATGTCCGGCCCGATACCTCAGCCCCAGCATTTT,CASSMSGPIPQPQHF
TRBV6-5,TRBJ1-1,-,13,-,TGTGCCAGCAGTCAACAGGGTTGGACTGAAGCTTTCTTT,CASSQQGWTEAFF
TRBV6-5,TRBJ1-1,-,12,few,TGTGCCACCCGCCGGGTGAACACTGAAGCTTTCTTT,CATRRVNTEAFF
TRBV7-9,TRBJ1-2,-,13,-,TGTGCCAGCAGCTTAGAAACAACCTATGGCTACACCTTC,CASSLETTYGYTF
TRBV10-3,TRBJ2-7,-,14,-,TGTGCCATCAGCCCGGGACCGGCTTCCTACGAGCAGTACTTC,CAISPGPASYEQYF
TRBV5-4,TRBJ1-2,-,17,-,TGTGCCAGCAGCCGAAAAAGGGAACGAGGGGCGTACTATGGCTACACCTTC,CASSRKRERGAYYGYTF
TRBV10-3,TRBJ1-5,-,14,-,TGTGCCATCAGTGGGGGGCAGGGATGGCAGCCCCAGCATTTT,CAISGGQGWQPQHF
TRBV27,TRBJ1-5,-,16,few,TGTGCCAGCAGGCCCCTCCAGGGTTTTAGCAATCAGCCCCAGCATTTT,CASRPLQGFSNQPQHF
TRBV7-8,TRBJ2-6,TRBD2,17,-,TGTGCCAGCAGCTCAAGCGGGAGTTCCTCTGGGGCCAACGTCCTGACTTTC,CASSSSGSSSGANVLTF
TRBV27,TRBJ1-6,TRBD1,17,-,TGTGCCAGCAGTTCCCGACAGGGGGCAAACTATAATTCACCCCTCCACTTT,CASSSRQGANYNSPLHF
TRBV7-9,TRBJ1-1,-,14,-,TGTGCCAGCAGCTTAGTCGTGGGTGACACTGAAGCTTTCTTT,CASSLVVGDTEAFF
TRBV12-5,TRBJ2-1,-,13,-,TGTGCTAGTGGTTTGGAACCCGCGCGGGAGCAGTTCTTC,CASGLEPAREQFF
TRBV27,TRBJ1-2,-,11,-,TGTGCCAGCAGTTTGAACTATGGCTACACCTTC,CASSLNYGYTF
TRBV19,TRBJ1-5,-,14,-,TGTGCCAGTAGTATAGCCATTCACAATCAGCCCCAGCATTTT,CASSIAIHNQPQHF
TRBV7-9,TRBJ1-2,TRBD1,14,once,TGTGCCAGCAGCTTACAGGGGGCCGAGAGTGGCTACACCTTC,CASSLQGAESGYTF
TRBV7-2,TRBJ2-2,-,16,few,TGTGCCAGCAGCATAGGGACGAACGCGAACACCGGGGAGCTGTTTTTT,CASSIGTNANTGELFF
TRBV6-5,TRBJ2-7,-,14,-,TGTGCCAGCAGGCCTTCGGGGGAAGTTTGGGAGCAGTACTTC,CASRPSGEVWEQYF
TRBV27,TRBJ2-2,TRBD2,16,-,TGTGCCAGCAGGGGACTAGCGGGGGCGAACACCGGGGAGCTGTTTTTT,CASRGLAGANTGELFF
TRBV9,TRBJ2-5,-,15,once,TGTGCCAGCAGCGTAGACGCAGGCCAGCAAGAGACCCAGTACTTC,CASSVDAGQQETQYF
TRBV6-1,TRBJ1-3,TRBD1,19,-,TGTGCCAGCAGTGAACGACTTGTGACAGGGGCCGTCTCTGGAAACACCATATATTTT,CASSERLVTGAVSGNTIYF
TRBV2,TRBJ1-5,-,15,-,TGTGCCAGCAGCCTGGTGGGGAGTAGCAATCAGCCCCAGCATTTT,CASSLVGSSNQPQHF
TRBV10-3,TRBJ1-2,-,14,-,TGTGCCATCAGTCAGGGACTAGCTAACTATGGCTACACCTTC,CAISQGLANYGYTF
TRBV18,TRBJ2-1,TRBD2,14,-,TGTGCCAGCTCAGGGACTAGCGGAGACAATGAGCAGTTCTTC,CASSGTSGDNEQFF
TRBV6-5,TRBJ1-5,TRBD1,13,-,TGTGCCAGCTGGGACAGCTTTAATCAGCCCCAGCATTTT,CASWDSFNQPQHF
TRBV5-5,TRBJ1-4,-,13,few,TGTGCCAGCGCCACGGACTGGAATGAAAAACTGTTTTTT,CASATDWNEKLFF